The 21 T cell receptor beta chains below were found in one sample sequenced in a study of cytomegalovirus exposure and HLA in healthy donors. The PCR employed 60 Vbeta primers together with 13 Jbeta primers. Repertoires were generated with immunoSEQ multiplex PCR, while TCRdb's copy carries only in-frame clones and drops some. The sample lists over 130,000 clones; approximately 85% were seen once. Specimen: PBMCs. These receptor sequences come from a man aged 45-65 years in good health and CMV-seropositive.

This sequence joins TRBV20-1 and TRBJ2-1; 7 bases align to TRBD2. The germline CDR1 and CDR2 sequences are DFQATT and SNEGSKA (reference sequence). The CDR3 sequence is 11 residues long. The V gene end was trimmed by 1 base and the J gene end by 12 bases; junction bases not matched to a gene: 3. The CDR3 DNA reads TGCAGTGCTAGAGCACCGGGAGGGCAGTTCTTC. This encodes CSARAPGGQFF.

This clone was recorded once. The CDR3 sequence: CASSLSRNTEAFF. CDR3 DNA sequence: TGTGCCAGCAGCTTGAGTAGGAACACTGAAGCTTTCTTT. The chain is built from TRBV11-2 and TRBJ1-1; D gene uncertain. The CDR3 extends over 13 amino acids. In germline, CDR1 is SGHAT, CDR2 FQNNGV. Trimming shortened V by 3 bases and J by 1 base, and 6 bases separated the two germline ends.

A few counts support this clone. V and J are TRBV5-1 and TRBJ1-2, with 10 bases lining up with TRBD1. Germline trimming cut 4 bases from V and 3 bases from J; bases unmatched to any gene: 9. The CDR3 covers 16 residues. Germline loops: CDR1 SGHRS, CDR2 YFSETQ. This chain's CDR3 is CASSQTGQGGYYGYTF. The CDR3 DNA reads TGCGCCAGCAGCCAGACTGGACAGGGGGGGTACTATGGCTACACCTTC. Full variable domain (remainder filled in from reference TRBV5-1 and TRBJ1-2): KAGVTQTPRYLIKTRGQQVTLSCSPISGHRSVSWYQQTPGQGLQFLFEYFSETQRNKGNFPGRFSGRQFSNSRSEMNVSTLELGDSALYLCASSQTGQGGYYGYTFGSGTRLTVV.

In nucleotides, the CDR3 is TGTGCCAGAAGCTTCCAGCGCTCCTACAATGAGCAGTTCTTC. Amino acid sequence: CARSFQRSYNEQFF. This chain joins TRBV5-3 and TRBJ2-1; D remains unclear. TRBV5-3 is an ORF, with its function uncertain. The CDR3 totals 14 residues. V was trimmed by 2 bases and J by 0 bases, leaving 6 bases between them.

The V gene is TRBV4-1, the J gene TRBJ2-2, with D hard to call. This CDR3 has 12 amino acids. Germline V gene lookup returns CDR1 MGHRA and CDR2 YSYEKL. V lost 4 bases, J lost 2 bases, and 2 bases lay in between. The CDR3 spells CASSPNTGELFF. As DNA, the CDR3 is TGCGCCAGCAGCCCAAACACCGGGGAGCTGTTTTTT.

The rearrangement joins TRBV11-3 to TRBJ2-3, with 7 bases matching TRBD2. The ends lost 5 bases at V and 2 bases at J; junction bases unmatched: 4. Germline V gene lookup returns CDR1 SGHNT and CDR2 YENEEA. This CDR3 region has 14 residues. The DNA for the CDR3 is TGTGCCAGCAGCCGGGGGGTCGACACAGATACGCAGTATTTT. Protein product: CASSRGVDTDTQYF.

The J gene is TRBJ1-6, the V gene TRBV18; TRBD1 aligns across 11 bases. CDR1 and CDR2 (germline): KGHSH, LQKENI. This CDR3 is 15 amino acids long. The ends lost 3 bases at V and 9 bases at J; junction bases unmatched: 4. The CDR3, as DNA: TGTGCCAGCTCACCGAGTGGGACAGGGGGTTCACCCCTCCACTTT. Translating gives CASSPSGTGGSPLHF.

This chain links TRBV5-4 with TRBJ1-1, with TRBD1 matching over 8 bases. CDR1 and CDR2 from the germline V gene are SGHNT and YYREEE (reference sequence). V shed 5 bases and J 1 base; nucleotides not matched to a gene: 4. The length of the CDR3 is 14 residues. CDR3 region: CASRTTGENTEAFF. The CDR3 DNA follows: TGTGCCAGCAGGACGACAGGGGAGAACACTGAAGCTTTCTTT.

This chain connects TRBV11-2 to TRBJ2-7; D is possibly TRBD2 (5 bases). From germline, CDR1 is SGHAT and CDR2 FQNNGV. V was cut by 0 bases and J by 2 bases, with 8 bases left in between. The CDR3 runs to 14 residues. The CDR3 loop reads CASSLEGGPYEQYF. The CDR3 DNA reads as TGTGCCAGCAGCTTAGAGGGCGGGCCCTACGAGCAGTACTTC.

This clone was seen just once. The chain uses TRBV10-2 and TRBJ2-1, with 10 bases aligning to TRBD1. V lost 7 bases, J lost 7 bases, and 7 bases stayed unmatched. The CDR3 length is 14 residues. Per germline, CDR1 WSHSY and CDR2 SAAADI. CDR3 loop: CASIRQGAGNEQFF. CDR3 in DNA: TGCGCCAGCATCCGACAGGGGGCGGGTAATGAGCAGTTCTTC.

The chain combines TRBV11-2 with TRBJ2-5; 10 bases agree with TRBD2. The V gene end was trimmed by 8 bases and the J gene end by 8 bases; junction bases not matched to a gene: 2. CDR3 length: 11 residues. CDR1 and CDR2 (germline): SGHAT, FQNNGV. The CDR3 reads CASLAGGTQYF. In DNA form, the CDR3 reads TGTGCCAGCTTAGCGGGAGGAACCCAGTACTTC.

The genes are TRBV6-6 and TRBJ1-1; D not certain. This CDR3 is 14 amino acids long. The germline V and J ends were trimmed by 6 bases and 4 bases, with 15 bases remaining between them. Germline V lookup: CDR1 MNHNY, CDR2 SVGAGI (reference sequence). CDR3 nucleotide sequence: TGTGCCAGCAGGTCCGCAACACCCAGCACTGAAGCTTTCTTT. Its translation: CASRSATPSTEAFF.

V is TRBV18 and J is TRBJ2-7; TRBD2 agrees at 12 bases. CDR3 length: 16 amino acids. Germline CDR1 and CDR2: KGHSH and LQKENI. V was pared by 4 bases and J by 3 bases, with 7 bases of the junction left unmatched. The CDR3 sequence: CASSRGTSGPFYEQYF. CDR3 in DNA: TGTGCCAGCTCACGCGGGACTAGCGGGCCTTTCTACGAGCAGTACTTC.

This clone occurred a few times. The chain links TRBV11-1 to TRBJ2-7; no reliable D call. The CDR3 totals 13 residues. CDR1 is SGHAT, CDR2 FQDESV, per germline (reference sequence). V was trimmed by 1 base and J by 4 bases, leaving 8 bases between them. The CDR3 spells CASSLGELYEQYF. In DNA, the CDR3 is TGTGCCAGCAGCTTAGGCGAACTTTACGAGCAGTACTTC.

This clone was observed once. This sequence joins TRBV7-6 and TRBJ1-3; D is unresolved. There are 15 residues in the CDR3. Germline V gene data show CDR1 as SGHVS and CDR2 as FNYEAQ. V lost 1 base and J lost 1, with 8 bases in between. The CDR3 DNA reads TGTGCCAGCAGCTTAGAGGCGGGGTCTGGAAACACCATATATTTT. Its protein is CASSLEAGSGNTIYF.

The chain uses TRBV27 and TRBJ1-5; 9 bases fit TRBD1. This CDR3 contains 14 residues. V dropped 5 bases and J dropped 9; count of bases not matched to a gene: 8. Germline V gene data show CDR1 as MNHEY and CDR2 as SMNVEV (reference sequence). The CDR3 bases are TGTGCCAGCAGTGAAGCCGGGACAGGGTTGCCCCAGCATTTT. Its translation: CASSEAGTGLPQHF.

Written as DNA, the CDR3 is TGCGCCAGCAGCCAAGATGGGGGGGGGAACACTGAAGCTTTCTTT. Its protein product is CASSQDGGGNTEAFF. This chain connects TRBV4-1 to TRBJ1-1; TRBD1 is a possible D gene (5 bases). Germline-derived CDR1 and CDR2 are MGHRA and YSYEKL. This CDR3 comprises 15 residues. V lost 0 bases, J lost 1 base, and 9 bases lay in between.

The chain couples TRBV18 to TRBJ1-1; no definite D call. The germline V gene has CDR1 KGHSH and CDR2 LQKENI. V gave up 5 bases and J gave up 7 bases, with 14 bases separating them. CDR3 size: 13 residues. The CDR3 region has the DNA TGTGCCAGCTCAGATTCACCGGGGAGTGAAGCTTTCTTT. This codes for CASSDSPGSEAFF.

This clone was observed a few times. The chain uses TRBV19 and TRBJ1-2, with D possibly being TRBD1 (6 bases). The CDR3 is 16 residues long. Between the trimmed V and J ends, which lost 7 bases and 2 bases, there was a span of 20 bases. In germline, CDR1 is LNHDA, CDR2 SQIVND (reference sequence). CDR3 protein: CASMGGPMERNYGYTF. DNA of the CDR3: TGTGCCAGTATGGGGGGGCCAATGGAACGAAACTATGGCTACACCTTC.

The chain carries TRBV11-2 and TRBJ2-7; no reliable D call. Germline V gene lookup returns CDR1 SGHAT and CDR2 FQNNGV. The ends were cut back, 2 bases at V and 3 bases at J, with 11 bases in the middle. The CDR3 has 14 residues. CDR3 nucleotide sequence: TGTGCCAGCAGCTTAAGTTTTTTCAGCTACGAGCAGTACTTC. It is translated as CASSLSFFSYEQYF.

This clone was counted only a few times. The chain recombines TRBV4-2 with TRBJ2-7, with 10 positions matching TRBD2. The CDR3 covers 15 residues. CDR1 and CDR2 (germline): LGHNA, YNFKEQ. The V and J ends lost 5 bases and 7 bases, in that order; junction bases with no gene match: 11. CDR3 sequence reads: CASSSTSGFLGEQYF. In DNA form, the CDR3 reads TGTGCCAGCAGCTCGACTAGCGGGTTTCTGGGGGAGCAGTACTTC.